Here is one T cell receptor beta chain with its context. What it recognizes is unknown. Other nucleotide sequences in the sample specify the same CDR3. The record originates from a study of cytomegalovirus exposure and HLA in healthy donors. V was cut by 0 bases and J by 5 bases, with 6 bases left in between. The CDR3 sequence is 13 residues long. Germline V CDR1 and CDR2: SGHRS, YFSETQ. Whole-study results and caveats: Later work showed greater clonal expansion in HLA-associated TCR beta chains than in equally common others.

13 Jbeta primers and 60 Vbeta primers were used for the PCR. The data were produced by immunoSEQ multiplex PCR, yet TCRdb's version contains in-frame clones alone and is incomplete. Of 200,000 to 250,000 clones listed, 78% are singletons. V usage is TRBV5-1 and J usage is TRBJ1-5; no clear D. Material: PBMCs. This TCR was sampled from a boy between 10 and 17 years old in good health and CMV-seronegative. The CDR3 spells CASSLAVDQPQHF. DNA for the CDR3: TGCGCCAGCAGCTTGGCTGTTGATCAGCCCCAGCATTTT.